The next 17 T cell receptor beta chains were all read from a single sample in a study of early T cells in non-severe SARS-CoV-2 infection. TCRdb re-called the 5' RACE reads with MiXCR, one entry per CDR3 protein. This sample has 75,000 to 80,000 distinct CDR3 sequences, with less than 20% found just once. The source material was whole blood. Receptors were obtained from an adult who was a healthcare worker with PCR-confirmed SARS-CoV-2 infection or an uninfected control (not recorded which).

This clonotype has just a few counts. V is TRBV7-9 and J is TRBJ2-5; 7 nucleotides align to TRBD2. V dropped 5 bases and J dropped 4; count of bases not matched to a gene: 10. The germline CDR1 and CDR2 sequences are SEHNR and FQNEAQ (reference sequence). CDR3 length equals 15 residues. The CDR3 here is CASSPRRREAETQYF. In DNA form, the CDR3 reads TGTGCCAGCAGCCCCAGGCGTCGGGAGGCAGAGACCCAGTACTTC.

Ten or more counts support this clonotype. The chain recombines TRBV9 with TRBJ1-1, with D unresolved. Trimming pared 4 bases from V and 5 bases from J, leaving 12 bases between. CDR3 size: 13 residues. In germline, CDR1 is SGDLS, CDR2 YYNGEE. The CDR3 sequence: CASSLTSRTEAFF. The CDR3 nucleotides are TGTGCCAGCAGCCTCACGTCTAGGACTGAAGCTTTCTTT.

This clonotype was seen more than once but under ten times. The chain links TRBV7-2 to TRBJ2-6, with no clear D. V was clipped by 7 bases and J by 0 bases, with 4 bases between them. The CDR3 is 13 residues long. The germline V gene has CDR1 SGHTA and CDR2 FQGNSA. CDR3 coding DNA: TGTGCCAGCACCCACTCTGGGGCCAACGTCCTGACTTTC. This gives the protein CASTHSGANVLTF.

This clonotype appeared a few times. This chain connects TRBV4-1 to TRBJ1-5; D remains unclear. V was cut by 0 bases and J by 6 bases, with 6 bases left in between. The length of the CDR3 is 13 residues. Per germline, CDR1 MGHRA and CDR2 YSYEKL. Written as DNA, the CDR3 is TGCGCCAGCAGCCAAGAGTACCTTCAGCCCCAGCATTTT. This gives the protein CASSQEYLQPQHF.

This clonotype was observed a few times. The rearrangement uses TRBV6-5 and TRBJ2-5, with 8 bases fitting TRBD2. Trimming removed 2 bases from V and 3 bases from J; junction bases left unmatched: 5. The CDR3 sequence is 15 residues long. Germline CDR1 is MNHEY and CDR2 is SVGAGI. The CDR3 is CASSYGSGVKETQYF. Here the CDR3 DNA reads TGTGCCAGCAGTTACGGTAGCGGGGTAAAAGAGACCCAGTACTTC.

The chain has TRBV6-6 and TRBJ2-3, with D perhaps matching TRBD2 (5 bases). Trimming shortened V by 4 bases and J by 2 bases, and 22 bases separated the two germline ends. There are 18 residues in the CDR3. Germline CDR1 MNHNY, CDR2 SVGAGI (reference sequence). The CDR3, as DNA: TGTGCCAGCAGTTTCCGGGAACTGGGGTCACGCTTCACAGATACGCAGTATTTT. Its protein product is CASSFRELGSRFTDTQYF.

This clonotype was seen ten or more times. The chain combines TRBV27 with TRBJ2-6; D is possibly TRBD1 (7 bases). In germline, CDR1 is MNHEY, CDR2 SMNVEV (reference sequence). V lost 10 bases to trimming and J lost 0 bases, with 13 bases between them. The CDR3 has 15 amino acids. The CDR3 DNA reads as TGTGCCACGGGGGACAGAATCTCTGGGGCCAACGTCCTGACTTTC. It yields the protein CATGDRISGANVLTF.

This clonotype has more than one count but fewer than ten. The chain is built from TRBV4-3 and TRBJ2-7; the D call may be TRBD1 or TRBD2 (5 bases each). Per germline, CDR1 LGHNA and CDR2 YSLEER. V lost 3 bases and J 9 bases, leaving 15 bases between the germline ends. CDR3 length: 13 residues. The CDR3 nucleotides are TGCGCCAGCAGCCAGGGACGGCTACGAGGGCAGTACTTC. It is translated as CASSQGRLRGQYF.

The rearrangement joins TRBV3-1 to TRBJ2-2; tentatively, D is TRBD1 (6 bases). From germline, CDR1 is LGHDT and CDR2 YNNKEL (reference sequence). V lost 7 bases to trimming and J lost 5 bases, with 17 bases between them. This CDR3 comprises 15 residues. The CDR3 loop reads CASNMDSRGTGELFF. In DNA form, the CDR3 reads TGTGCCAGCAATATGGACAGTAGGGGGACCGGGGAGCTGTTTTTT.

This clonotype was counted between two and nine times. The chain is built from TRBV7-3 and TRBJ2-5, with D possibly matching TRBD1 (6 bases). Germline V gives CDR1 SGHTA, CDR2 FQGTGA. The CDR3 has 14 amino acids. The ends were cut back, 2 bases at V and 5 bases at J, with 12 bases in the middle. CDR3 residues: CASSLAGAGETQYF. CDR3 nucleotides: TGTGCCAGCAGCTTAGCAGGGGCCGGGGAGACCCAGTACTTC.

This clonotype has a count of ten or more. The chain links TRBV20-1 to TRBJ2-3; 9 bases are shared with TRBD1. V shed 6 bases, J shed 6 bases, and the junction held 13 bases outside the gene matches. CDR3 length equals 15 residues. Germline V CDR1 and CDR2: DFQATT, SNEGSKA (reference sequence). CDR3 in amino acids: CSASLQGARSDTQYF. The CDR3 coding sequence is TGCAGTGCAAGCTTACAGGGGGCGCGAAGCGATACGCAGTATTTT.

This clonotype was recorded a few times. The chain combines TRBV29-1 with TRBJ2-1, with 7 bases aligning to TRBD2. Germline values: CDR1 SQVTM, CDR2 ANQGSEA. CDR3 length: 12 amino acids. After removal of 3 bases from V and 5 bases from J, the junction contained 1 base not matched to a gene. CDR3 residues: CSVESGDNEQFF. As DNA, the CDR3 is TGCAGCGTTGAGAGCGGGGACAATGAGCAGTTCTTC.

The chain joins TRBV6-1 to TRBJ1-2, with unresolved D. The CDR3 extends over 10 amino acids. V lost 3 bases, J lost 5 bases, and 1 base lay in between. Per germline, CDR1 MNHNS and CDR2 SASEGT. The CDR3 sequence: CASSDYGYTF. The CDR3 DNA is TGTGCCAGCAGTGATTATGGCTACACCTTC.

CDR3 sequence: CASSPPAYNEQFF. CDR3 nucleotide sequence: TGTGCCAGCAGTCCCCCGGCCTACAATGAGCAGTTCTTC. The V and J genes are TRBV6-5 and TRBJ2-1; unclear D gene. V lost 5 bases and J lost 2, with 7 bases in between. The CDR3 sequence is 13 residues long. Germline V gene lookup returns CDR1 MNHEY and CDR2 SVGAGI.

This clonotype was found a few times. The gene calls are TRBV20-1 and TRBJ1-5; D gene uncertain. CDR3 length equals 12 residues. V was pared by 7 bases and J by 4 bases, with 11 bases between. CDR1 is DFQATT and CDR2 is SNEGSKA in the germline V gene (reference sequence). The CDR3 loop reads CSVPTRNQPQHF. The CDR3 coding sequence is TGCAGTGTTCCGACCCGAAATCAGCCCCAGCATTTT.

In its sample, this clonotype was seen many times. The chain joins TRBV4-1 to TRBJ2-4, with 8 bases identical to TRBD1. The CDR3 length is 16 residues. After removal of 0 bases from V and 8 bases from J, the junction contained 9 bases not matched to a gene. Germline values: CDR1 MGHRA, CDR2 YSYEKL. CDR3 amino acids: CASSQEWEPTGDIQYF. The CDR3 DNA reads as TGCGCCAGCAGCCAAGAATGGGAACCGACAGGGGACATTCAGTACTTC.

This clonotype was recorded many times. CDR3 nucleotides: TGCAGTGCTAGACTAGCGGGAATGACAGATACGCAGTATTTT. This sequence encodes CSARLAGMTDTQYF. V gene TRBV20-1 combines with J gene TRBJ2-3; 9 nucleotides align to TRBD2. The J segment lost 3 bases and the V segment lost 2 bases, leaving 3 bases of the junction unmatched. CDR1 and CDR2 from the germline V gene are DFQATT and SNEGSKA (reference sequence). This CDR3 comprises 14 residues.